This is a list of T cell receptor beta chains from one sample in a study of blood T cells in healthy people across ages. TCRdb re-analysed the 5' RACE reads in MiXCR, keeping a single row per CDR3 protein. The data show about 680,000 distinct CDR3 sequences, around half seen once. Specimen: blood. Receptors were obtained from a woman between 55 and 75 years old in good health. Both conserved end residues are part of each CDR3. D genes are given only for firm matches. Size is stated for part of the rows, as once, few or many counts, or as a class when the clone is expanded.

J	D	V	size	CDR3	DNA
TRBJ2-6	.	TRBV6-2/TRBV6-3	.	CASSYGGGSGYGSGANVLTF	TGTGCCAGCAGTTACGGGGGCGGAAGCGGGTATGGCTCTGGGGCCAACGTCCTGACTTTC
TRBJ2-2	.	TRBV6-5	.	CASSYRKAGELFF	TGTGCCAGCAGTTACCGGAAGGCCGGGGAGCTGTTTTTT
TRBJ1-2	TRBD1	TRBV2	few	CASSTGTGPSGYTF	TGTGCCAGCAGCACCGGGACAGGGCCCTCTGGCTACACCTTC
TRBJ1-2	TRBD1	TRBV10-3	few	CAIQEQDRGLGYTF	TGTGCCATTCAAGAGCAGGACAGGGGGCTTGGCTACACCTTC
TRBJ2-3	TRBD2	TRBV5-1	.	CASSPVAGADTQYF	TGCGCCAGCAGCCCCGTAGCGGGAGCAGATACGCAGTATTTT
TRBJ2-3	.	TRBV7-2	few	CASSLARGSTDTQYF	TGTGCCAGCAGCTTAGCGCGGGGATCCACAGATACGCAGTATTTT
TRBJ2-2	.	TRBV10-3	.	CAIRHAGGTMGTGELFF	TGTGCCATCCGACATGCCGGAGGGACAATGGGCACCGGGGAGCTGTTTTTT
TRBJ2-7	.	TRBV7-2	few	CASSPLAWRGYEQYF	TGTGCCAGCAGCCCCCTAGCTTGGCGGGGCTACGAGCAGTACTTC
TRBJ2-3	.	TRBV10-3	.	CAISPDSATDTQYF	TGTGCCATCAGTCCGGACAGTGCCACAGATACGCAGTATTTT
TRBJ1-4	TRBD1	TRBV20-1	.	CSARDSRQGDEKLFF	TGCAGTGCTAGAGATAGCCGCCAGGGGGATGAAAAACTGTTTTTT
TRBJ2-3	.	TRBV7-2	.	CASSFGIQGGDTQYF	TGTGCCAGCAGCTTTGGCATCCAGGGTGGAGATACGCAGTATTTT
TRBJ2-5	.	TRBV18	.	CASSPWTKGGGETQYF	TGTGCCAGCTCACCATGGACAAAGGGCGGCGGGGAGACCCAGTACTTC
TRBJ2-2	.	TRBV5-1	.	CASSELGDTGELFF	TGCGCCAGCAGCGAGCTGGGGGACACCGGGGAGCTGTTTTTT
TRBJ2-2	.	TRBV7-2	.	CASSDNRIPGELFF	TGTGCCAGCAGCGATAACAGGATTCCCGGGGAGCTGTTTTTT
TRBJ1-2	.	TRBV20-1	few	CSARGGDRTPYGYTF	TGCAGTGCTAGGGGGGGTGACAGGACCCCCTATGGCTACACCTTC
TRBJ2-3	.	TRBV7-2	few	CASSLGSKPSTDTQYF	TGTGCCAGCAGCTTAGGTTCCAAACCAAGCACAGATACGCAGTATTTT
TRBJ2-3	.	TRBV12-3/TRBV12-4	few	CASSFPVLDTQYF	TGTGCCAGCAGTTTTCCAGTGCTTGATACGCAGTATTTT
TRBJ2-5	TRBD1	TRBV7-7	.	CASSPRGQGETQYF	TGTGCCAGCAGCCCACGGGGACAGGGAGAGACCCAGTACTTC
TRBJ2-5	.	TRBV18	.	CASSSTGGGTETQYF	TGTGCCAGCTCATCAACCGGGGGAGGTACGGAGACCCAGTACTTC
TRBJ2-2	TRBD2	TRBV7-2	once	CASSLGAGAANTGELFF	TGTGCCAGCAGCTTAGGGGCGGGAGCAGCGAACACCGGGGAGCTGTTTTTT
TRBJ2-7	.	TRBV6-2/TRBV6-3	many	CASMRQEFYEQYF	TGTGCCAGCATGAGGCAGGAATTCTACGAGCAGTACTTC
TRBJ2-1	TRBD1	TRBV9	.	CASGKTGGNSYNEQFF	TGTGCCAGCGGAAAGACAGGGGGGAATTCCTACAATGAGCAGTTCTTC
TRBJ2-2	TRBD1	TRBV20-1	.	CSAPDRGNTGELFF	TGCAGTGCTCCGGACAGGGGGAACACCGGGGAGCTGTTTTTT
TRBJ2-7	TRBD2	TRBV27	.	CASSLSSGTYEQYF	TGTGCCAGCAGTTTATCTAGCGGGACCTACGAGCAGTACTTC
TRBJ1-1	.	TRBV7-9	.	CASSVGPMNTEAFF	TGTGCCAGCAGTGTGGGACCCATGAACACTGAAGCTTTCTTT
TRBJ2-7	.	TRBV20-1	.	CSASTPGKADEQYF	TGCAGTGCTAGCACGCCCGGGAAAGCGGACGAGCAGTACTTC
TRBJ2-1	.	TRBV7-2	.	CASSFRRDNEQFF	TGTGCCAGCAGCTTCCGGAGGGATAATGAGCAGTTCTTC
TRBJ2-1	.	TRBV20-1	.	CSASGRSDNEQFF	TGCAGTGCTAGCGGGAGAAGTGACAATGAGCAGTTCTTC
TRBJ2-1	TRBD2	TRBV7-2	few	CASSKRLAGDLAGKFF	TGTGCCAGCAGCAAGAGACTAGCGGGAGATTTGGCCGGAAAGTTCTTC
TRBJ2-1	.	TRBV7-2	.	CASSPDNSYNEQFF	TGTGCCAGCAGCCCAGACAACTCCTACAATGAGCAGTTCTTC
TRBJ2-1	TRBD2	TRBV20-1	.	CSDRKGSGGSNEQFF	TGCAGTGATAGAAAGGGGTCGGGGGGATCGAATGAGCAGTTCTTC
TRBJ2-1	.	TRBV6-2/TRBV6-3	few	CASSTLASSRYNEQFF	TGTGCCAGCAGTACTCTAGCGTCATCCCGATACAATGAGCAGTTCTTC
TRBJ1-1	.	TRBV7-2	few	CASSLKGVGNTEAFF	TGTGCCAGCAGCTTAAAAGGTGTAGGGAACACTGAAGCTTTCTTT
TRBJ1-2	.	TRBV7-9	few	CASTRDYGYTF	TGTGCCAGCACCCGGGACTATGGCTACACCTTC
TRBJ2-7	.	TRBV7-2	.	CASSLWRVGQVAYEQYF	TGTGCCAGCAGCTTATGGCGGGTAGGGCAGGTGGCCTACGAGCAGTACTTC
TRBJ2-4	.	TRBV11-2	.	CASSSSRGSKNIQYF	TGTGCCAGCAGCTCATCGAGGGGGAGCAAAAACATTCAGTACTTC
TRBJ2-1	.	TRBV20-1	.	CSAPWGPSREQFF	TGCAGTGCACCTTGGGGGCCTTCGAGGGAGCAGTTCTTC
TRBJ2-5	.	TRBV20-1	.	CSVVGSKVNEQYF	TGCAGTGTTGTAGGTAGTAAAGTCAATGAGCAGTACTTC
TRBJ2-7	.	TRBV6-1	.	CAGSLTGRNYEQYF	TGTGCCGGCAGCTTGACAGGGAGGAACTACGAGCAGTACTTC
TRBJ2-5	.	TRBV6-5	once	CASSSESGQETQYF	TGTGCCAGCAGTTCGGAAAGCGGCCAAGAGACCCAGTACTTC
TRBJ1-2	.	TRBV20-1	.	CSARDRPNYGYTF	TGCAGTGCTCGAGACCGACCTAACTATGGCTACACCTTC